This T cell receptor (beta chain) is drawn from a study of T cells in Graves' hyperthyroidism and ophthalmopathy. Findings and limits, study-wide: Stable hyperthyroidism was told apart from ophthalmopathy by a model built on 13 V-J features. A median about 6.2 months before onset, the model predicted ophthalmopathy. Most expanded thyroid clonotypes above 0.001 recurred in blood.

Regions amplified from RNA transcripts were the TCR beta CDR3 regions. TCR CDR3 regions were first amplified by RT-PCR with HTBI primers. Using its own MiXCR run on the multiplex PCR reads, TCRdb lists one record per CDR3 protein. The sample contains approximately 620,000 distinct CDR3 sequences, about a sixth of which appear only once. V was trimmed by 6 bases and J by 4 bases, leaving 24 bases between them. This CDR3 comprises 17 residues. Germline V CDR1 and CDR2: SGHAT, FQNNGV. At least ten counts were recorded for this clonotype. The antigen remains undetermined. This receptor was taken from a woman in her thirties or forties with Graves' ophthalmopathy. The chain uses TRBV11-2 and TRBJ1-2, with D hard to call. Source material: blood. The CDR3 loop is CASRINRFDGRPYGYTF. CDR3 nucleotides: TGTGCCAGCAGGATAAATAGATTCGACGGACGGCCCTATGGCTACACCTTC.